One and the same sample provided the 16 T cell receptor beta chains below, sequenced in a study of blood T cell repertoires in COVID-19. Method: immunoSEQ multiplex PCR; TCRdb's copy keeps in-frame clones and lacks some. The sample lists roughly 100,000 clones; 88% were seen once. Specimen: peripheral blood. Every receptor here comes from a human donor in a cohort sampled during active COVID-19.

The V gene is TRBV7-9, the J gene TRBJ2-1, with D unresolved. CDR3 length: 16 amino acids. Per germline, CDR1 SEHNR and CDR2 FQNEAQ (reference sequence). The V and J ends lost 2 bases and 6 bases respectively, with 17 bases between them. CDR3 sequence reads: CASSLYSRPPGNEQFF. DNA of the CDR3: TGTGCCAGCAGCTTATATTCCCGACCGCCGGGCAATGAGCAGTTCTTC.

This chain joins TRBV9 and TRBJ1-6; 7 bases match TRBD1. V lost 3 bases, J lost 0 bases, and 3 bases stayed unmatched. Germline-derived CDR1 and CDR2 are SGDLS and YYNGEE. CDR3 size: 16 residues. CDR3 in amino acids: CASSAGQISYNSPLHF. CDR3 DNA: TGTGCCAGCAGCGCGGGACAGATCTCCTATAATTCACCCCTCCACTTT.

This clone was counted once. The rearrangement uses TRBV9 and TRBJ1-1; TRBD1 might be the D (5 bases). The ends were cut back, 3 bases at V and 0 bases at J, with 15 bases in the middle. This CDR3 comprises 16 residues. Germline V lookup: CDR1 SGDLS, CDR2 YYNGEE. Here the CDR3 DNA reads TGTGCCAGCAGCGAAACTGACAGTCCCATGAACACTGAAGCTTTCTTT. Residues: CASSETDSPMNTEAFF.

In this sample, this clone turned up a few times. The chain combines TRBV19 with TRBJ1-1; D perhaps matches TRBD1 (5 bases). The V end was cut by 7 bases, the J end by 0 bases, with 12 bases between. The V gene's germline CDR1 is LNHDA and CDR2 SQIVND (reference sequence). This CDR3 contains 14 residues. The CDR3 sequence is CASTRTSLNTEAFF. CDR3 nucleotides: TGTGCCAGTACCAGGACATCCCTGAACACTGAAGCTTTCTTT.

CDR3 in DNA: TGTGCCAGCAAGAGCACCTTTGACTATGGCTACACCTTC. Amino acid sequence: CASKSTFDYGYTF. This chain links TRBV6-5 with TRBJ1-2; D ambiguous. Per the germline V gene, CDR1 is MNHEY and CDR2 is SVGAGI. V lost 7 bases to trimming and J lost 3 bases, with 12 bases between them. The CDR3 spans 13 residues.

The rearrangement joins TRBV29-1 to TRBJ2-3, with a weak D call TRBD2 (6 bases). Germline lookup yields CDR1 SQVTM and CDR2 ANQGSEA. Trimming shortened V by 4 bases and J by 0 bases, and 8 bases separated the two germline ends. The CDR3 runs to 13 residues. The CDR3 region is CSVGTTSTDTQYF. As DNA, the CDR3 is TGCAGCGTTGGGACTACTAGCACAGATACGCAGTATTTT.

The V gene is TRBV18, the J gene TRBJ2-7, with 8 bases that match TRBD1. CDR3 length equals 15 residues. The V and J ends lost 5 bases and 0 bases, in that order; junction bases with no gene match: 6. Germline lookup yields CDR1 KGHSH and CDR2 LQKENI. The CDR3 is CASSSGGPGSYEQYF. The CDR3 DNA reads as TGTGCCAGCTCATCAGGGGGCCCTGGCTCCTACGAGCAGTACTTC.

The chain carries TRBV6-2 or TRBV6-3 and TRBJ2-5, with a possible D match to TRBD2 (6 bases). This CDR3 has 15 residues. Trimming pared 6 bases from V and 4 bases from J, leaving 18 bases between. Looked up from germline, CDR1 is MNHEY and CDR2 is SVGEGT. The chain's CDR3 is CASSSGLKRGETQYF. The DNA for the CDR3 is TGTGCCAGCAGCTCGGGACTCAAGAGGGGAGAGACCCAGTACTTC.

The rearrangement links TRBV27 to TRBJ2-7; TRBD2 matches at 9 bases. The CDR3 runs to 15 residues. The J segment lost 0 bases and the V segment lost 7 bases, leaving 7 bases of the junction unmatched. Per germline, CDR1 MNHEY and CDR2 SMNVEV (reference sequence). As DNA, the CDR3 is TGTGCCAGCAAGTTGGGTAGCGGGAGCTCCTACGAGCAGTACTTC. Its protein is CASKLGSGSSYEQYF.

With respect to this clone: No DNA is shown, since the ends of the CDR3 on it are uncertain; the CDR3 is the one TCRdb lists. V and J are TRBV21-1 and TRBJ1-5; the table calls TRBD1, which could not be checked here. TRBV21-1 is annotated as a pseudogene. Including both end residues, the CDR3 is 16 amino acids long. The CDR3: CASSKVGQGISQPQHF.

This clone was seen only once. V usage is TRBV30 and J usage is TRBJ1-6, with no clear D. The CDR3 consists of 14 residues. Germline V gives CDR1 GTSNPN, CDR2 SVGIG (reference sequence). V lost 2 bases, J lost 7 bases, and 12 bases lay in between. CDR3 bases: TGTGCCTGGAGTCTGGGGAGGTTGAATTCACCCCTCCACTTT. Translating it yields CAWSLGRLNSPLHF. Drawing the rest from reference TRBV30 and TRBJ1-6, the complete variable domain is SQTIHQWPATLVQPVGSPLSLECTVEGTSNPNLYWYRQAAGRGLQLLFYSVGIGQISSEVPQNLSASRPQDRQFILSSKKLLLSDSGFYLCAWSLGRLNSPLHFGNGTRLTVT.

J is TRBJ2-7 and V is TRBV6-5; D is perhaps TRBD2 (6 bases). This CDR3 is built from 15 residues. CDR1 and CDR2 from the germline V gene are MNHEY and SVGAGI. Between the trimmed V and J ends, which lost 0 bases and 4 bases, there was a span of 13 bases. CDR3 region: CASSYSVGRWYEQYF. The CDR3 DNA reads as TGTGCCAGCAGTTACTCTGTAGGGAGGTGGTACGAGCAGTACTTC.

The chain is built from TRBV6-5 and TRBJ1-4; 7 nucleotides line up with TRBD1. Losses at the gene ends were 7 bases for V and 0 bases for J; bases not matched to a gene: 2. There are 14 residues in the CDR3. The germline CDR1 and CDR2 sequences are MNHEY and SVGAGI. CDR3 DNA sequence: TGTGCCAGCACCAGGGGGGCAACTAATGAAAAACTGTTTTTT. It is translated as CASTRGATNEKLFF.

The J gene is TRBJ1-1, the V gene TRBV5-1; unclear D gene. Germline CDR1 reads SGHRS; CDR2 reads YFSETQ. The CDR3 loop spans 15 amino acids. The V and J ends lost 0 bases and 1 base respectively, with 10 bases between them. Written as DNA, the CDR3 is TGCGCCAGCAGCTTGGCCGGGGTACAGAACACTGAAGCTTTCTTT. It is translated as CASSLAGVQNTEAFF.

This clone occurred once. The rearrangement joins TRBV2 to TRBJ2-7; 7 bases agree with TRBD2. The germline gives CDR1 SNHLY, CDR2 FYNNEI. The CDR3 totals 13 residues. V trimming: 8 bases; J trimming: 4 bases; junction bases outside the gene matches: 8. CDR3 region: CASGRDGRYEQYF. The CDR3 nucleotides read TGTGCCAGCGGGAGGGACGGGCGATACGAGCAGTACTTC.

The chain couples TRBV12-5 to TRBJ1-1, with D possibly matching TRBD1 (5 bases). Trimming cost V 2 bases and J 0 bases, with 22 bases left between them. Germline values: CDR1 LGHNT, CDR2 FRNRAP. The CDR3 loop spans 19 amino acids. CDR3 residues: CASGLPKTVKGTLNTEAFF. In nucleotides, the CDR3 is TGTGCTAGTGGTTTGCCCAAGACAGTCAAGGGTACCCTGAACACTGAAGCTTTCTTT.